This T cell receptor beta chain was sequenced in a study of CD8 T cells in Susac syndrome. When the RNA was reverse transcribed, random hexamers were used with an input of about 0.5 to 1 ug. TCRdb ran MiXCR on the immunoSEQ multiplex PCR reads and lists one entry per CDR3 protein. The repertoire consists of roughly 190,000 distinct CDR3 sequences, with about 91% occurring once and the leading ten covering 0.085% to 0.1%. Sequencing of TCR beta was undertaken in CD8+ and CD4+ T cells derived from blood. CDR3 size: 16 residues. The V and J ends lost 2 bases and 3 bases respectively, with 14 bases between them. Per germline, CDR1 SGHTA and CDR2 FQGTGA.

The sequenced material came from CD4+ T cells from PBMCs. The source is a human donor with Susac syndrome. The chain joins TRBV7-3 to TRBJ2-1, with a possible D match to TRBD1 (5 bases). In DNA form, the CDR3 reads TGTGCCAGCAGCTTATCAGGGCAGGGCGGCTACAATGAGCAGTTCTTC. It encodes CASSLSGQGGYNEQFF.